The 9 T cell receptor beta chains listed next were all sequenced from one sample in a study of Graves' ophthalmopathy and Graves' hyperthyroidism (dated by TCRdb to 2016 to 2019). This sample was sequenced with an Illumina HiSeq 2000. TCR beta CDR3 regions were amplified from RNA transcripts for repertoire sequencing. HTBI primers and the Qiagen OneStep RT-PCR kit were used in a first-round RT-PCR, which was followed by a second-round multiplex PCR, size selection and purification. TCRdb reanalyzed the raw reads on its own, using fastp at Q25 for trimming and MiXCR for clone calling, and kept in-frame beta chains. One record per CDR3 amino acid sequence lists the most common genes and DNA. This sample has roughly 420,000 distinct CDR3 sequences in its table, and under 25% of those were observed once. Under 3% of the sample lies in the top ten. Sample: peripheral blood. These receptors were collected from a woman under 30 with stable Graves' hyperthyroidism. Donor details come from another sample of the same person, matched by shared clones.

Ten or more counts support this clonotype. The J gene is TRBJ2-5, the V gene TRBV10-3; no firm D call. This CDR3 spans 12 amino acids. V gave up 4 bases and J gave up 5 bases, with 8 bases separating them. Germline V gives CDR1 ENHRY, CDR2 SYGVKD. CDR3 in DNA: TGTGCCATCAGTGCTGAGGCGGAGACCCAGTACTTC. Protein product: CAISAEAETQYF.

This clonotype was detected many times. V is TRBV18 and J is TRBJ1-1, with 11 positions matching TRBD1. The V gene end was trimmed by 0 bases and the J gene end by 0 bases; junction bases not matched to a gene: 6. CDR3 length: 18 residues. CDR1 and CDR2 from the germline V gene are KGHSH and LQKENI. Written as DNA, the CDR3 is TGTGCCAGCTCACCACCGAGGACAGGGGGCCGGATGAACACTGAAGCTTTCTTT. It specifies CASSPPRTGGRMNTEAFF.

V gene TRBV27 combines with J gene TRBJ2-7; 8 bases line up with TRBD1. Germline V gene sequence: CDR1 MNHEY, CDR2 SMNVEV (reference sequence). The CDR3 totals 15 residues. V gave up 6 bases and J gave up 2 bases; unmatched junction bases: 9. CDR3 sequence (DNA): TGTGCCAGCAGATCGCTAGGACAGGGAGCCTACGAGCAGTACTTC. This translates into CASRSLGQGAYEQYF.

This clonotype turned up a few times. The J gene is TRBJ2-2, the V gene TRBV7-3, with TRBD1 as a possible D gene (6 bases). Trimming shortened V by 2 bases and J by 4 bases, and 14 bases separated the two germline ends. The CDR3 sequence is 16 residues long. Germline V gene data show CDR1 as SGHTA and CDR2 as FQGTGA. The CDR3 bases are TGTGCCAGCAGCTTATGGGAACAGGGATCCACCGGGGAGCTGTTTTTT. This sequence encodes CASSLWEQGSTGELFF.

This clonotype appeared many times. CDR3 loop: CASATGVTQPQHF. For the CDR3, the DNA is TGCGCCAGCGCGACAGGGGTTACTCAGCCCCAGCATTTT. The gene calls are TRBV10-2 and TRBJ1-5; 8 bases agree with TRBD1. This CDR3 is built from 13 residues. J was trimmed by 6 bases and V by 8 bases; bases with no gene match: 6. CDR1 is WSHSY and CDR2 is SAAADI in the germline V gene.

V gene TRBV13 combines with J gene TRBJ1-1; 7 nucleotides line up with TRBD1. Per the germline V gene, CDR1 is PRHDT and CDR2 is FYEKMQ (reference sequence). The J segment lost 6 bases and the V segment lost 5 bases, leaving 12 bases of the junction unmatched. The CDR3 has 15 amino acids. CDR3: CASSTRKTGPPEAFF. The DNA for the CDR3 is TGTGCCAGCAGCACACGAAAGACAGGGCCCCCTGAAGCTTTCTTT.

The sample holds many counts of this clonotype. The genes are TRBV7-8 and TRBJ2-7; the match to TRBD2 covers 7 bases. The V gene's germline CDR1 is SGHVS and CDR2 FQNEAQ. Unmatched junction bases numbered 12, after V lost 4 bases and J lost 3 bases. The CDR3 spans 16 residues. CDR3 region: CASSWGGVDGHYEQYF. DNA for the CDR3: TGTGCCAGCAGCTGGGGGGGAGTAGATGGGCACTACGAGCAGTACTTC.

This clonotype was seen ten or more times. V is TRBV6-5 and J is TRBJ2-6, with TRBD1 identical over 9 bases. The length of the CDR3 is 16 residues. J gave up 0 bases and V 10 bases, and 7 bases lay outside the gene matches. From germline, CDR1 is MNHEY and CDR2 SVGAGI. CDR3 bases: TGTGCCACCGGGACAGGGATCAACTCTGGGGCCAACGTCCTGACTTTC. Its protein product is CATGTGINSGANVLTF.

The chain combines TRBV6-1 with TRBJ2-7, with 7 bases identical to TRBD2. CDR1 MNHNS and CDR2 SASEGT come from the germline V gene. This CDR3 spans 11 amino acids. After removal of 6 bases from V and 7 bases from J, the junction contained 3 bases not matched to a gene. CDR3 DNA sequence: TGTGCCAGCAGCGGGGGGTGGGAGCAGTACTTC. Protein: CASSGGWEQYF.